This TCR beta chain comes out of a study of blood T cells in healthy people across ages. It was with a sample-barcoded 5' primer and a J-beta primer mix that a second PCR of roughly 7 to 12 cycles was run. TCRdb passed the 5' RACE reads through MiXCR, listing each CDR3 protein once. Among approximately 580,000 distinct CDR3 sequences, approximately 25% were seen once, and the ten largest hold 8.5% to 9.5%. The CDR3 loop spans 15 amino acids. The germline V and J ends were trimmed by 5 bases and 0 bases, with 13 bases remaining between them. CDR1 and CDR2 (germline): SEHNR, FQNEAQ (reference sequence). These data were also reused for a study on T cells of mothers and their children. That study adds: Reverse transcription into cDNA received all extracted RNA, at around 1.4 ug per 15 ul.

The chain is built from TRBV7-9 and TRBJ1-1; D is perhaps TRBD1 (5 bases). Sequenced material: blood. This clonotype was obtained from a boy younger than 18 in good health. The chain's CDR3 is CASSETGRLNTEAFF. In DNA, the CDR3 is TGTGCCAGCAGCGAAACGGGGCGATTGAACACTGAAGCTTTCTTT.